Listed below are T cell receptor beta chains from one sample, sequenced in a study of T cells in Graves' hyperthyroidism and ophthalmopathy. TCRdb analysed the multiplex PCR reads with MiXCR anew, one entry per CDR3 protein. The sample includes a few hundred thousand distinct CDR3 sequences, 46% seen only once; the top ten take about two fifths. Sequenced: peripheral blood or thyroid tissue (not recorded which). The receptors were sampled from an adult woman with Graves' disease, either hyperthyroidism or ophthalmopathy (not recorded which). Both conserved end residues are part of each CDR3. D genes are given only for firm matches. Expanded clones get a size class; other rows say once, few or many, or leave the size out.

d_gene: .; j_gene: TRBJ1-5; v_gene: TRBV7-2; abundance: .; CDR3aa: CASGTVFGPQHF; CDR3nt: TGTGCCAGCGGAACAGTCTTTGGGCCCCAGCATTTT
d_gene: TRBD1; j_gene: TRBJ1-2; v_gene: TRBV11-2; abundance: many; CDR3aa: CASSPGQGRYGYTF; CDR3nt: TGTGCCAGCAGCCCAGGACAGGGCCGCTATGGCTACACCTTC
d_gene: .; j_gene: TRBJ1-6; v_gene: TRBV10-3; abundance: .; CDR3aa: CAISEGQIYNSPLHF; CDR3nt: TGTGCCATCAGTGAGGGACAGATCTATAATTCACCCCTCCACTTT
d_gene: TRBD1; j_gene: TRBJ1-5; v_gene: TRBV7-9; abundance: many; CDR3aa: CASSLQGSNQPQHF; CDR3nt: TGTGCCAGCAGCCTACAGGGGAGCAATCAGCCCCAGCATTTT
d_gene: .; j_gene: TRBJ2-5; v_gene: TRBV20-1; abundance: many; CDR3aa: CSARGRGRETQYF; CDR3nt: TGCAGTGCTAGAGGCCGGGGGAGGGAGACCCAGTACTTC
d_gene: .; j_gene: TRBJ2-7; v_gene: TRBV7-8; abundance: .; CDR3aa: CASSLEWVSYEQYF; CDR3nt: TGTGCCAGCAGCTTAGAATGGGTTTCCTACGAGCAGTACTTC
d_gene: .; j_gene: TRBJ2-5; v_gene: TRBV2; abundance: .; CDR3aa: CASRKTTWGTQYF; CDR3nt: TGTGCCAGCAGAAAGACTACTTGGGGGACCCAGTACTTC
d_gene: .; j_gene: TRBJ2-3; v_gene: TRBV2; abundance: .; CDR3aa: CASSPIRRGKTQYF; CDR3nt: TGTGCCAGCAGCCCGATCAGGAGGGGTAAAACGCAGTATTTT
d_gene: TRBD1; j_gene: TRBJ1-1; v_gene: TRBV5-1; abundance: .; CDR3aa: CASSPPGQGIPNTEAFF; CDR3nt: TGCGCCAGCAGCCCTCCGGGACAGGGGATCCCTAACACTGAAGCTTTCTTT
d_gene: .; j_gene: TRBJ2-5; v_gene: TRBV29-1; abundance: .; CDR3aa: CSVVAGSQETQYF; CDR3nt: TGCAGCGTTGTTGCAGGGAGCCAAGAGACCCAGTACTTC
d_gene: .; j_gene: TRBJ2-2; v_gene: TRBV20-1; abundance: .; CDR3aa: CSARDGNTGELFF; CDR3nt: TGCAGTGCTAGAGATGGGAACACCGGGGAGCTGTTTTTT
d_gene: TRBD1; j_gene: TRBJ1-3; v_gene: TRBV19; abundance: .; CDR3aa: CASTDRGLPNTIYF; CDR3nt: TGTGCCAGTACGGACAGGGGACTACCGAACACCATATATTTT
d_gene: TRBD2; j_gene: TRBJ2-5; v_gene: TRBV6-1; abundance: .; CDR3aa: CASSITGTSGEETQYF; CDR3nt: TGTGCCAGCAGTATCACCGGGACTAGCGGAGAAGAGACCCAGTACTTC
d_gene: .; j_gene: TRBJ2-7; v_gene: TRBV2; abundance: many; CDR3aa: CASSERRLTLSYEQYF; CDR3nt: TGTGCCAGCAGTGAACGGCGGCTAACCCTCTCCTACGAGCAGTACTTC
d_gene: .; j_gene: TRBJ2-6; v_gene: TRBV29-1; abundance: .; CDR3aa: CSVEEPGADVLTF; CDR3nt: TGCAGCGTTGAGGAACCAGGGGCCGACGTCCTGACTTTC
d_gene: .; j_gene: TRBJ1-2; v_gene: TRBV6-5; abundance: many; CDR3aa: CASSYRRTYGYTF; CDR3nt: TGTGCCAGCAGTTACAGGCGGACTTATGGCTACACCTTC
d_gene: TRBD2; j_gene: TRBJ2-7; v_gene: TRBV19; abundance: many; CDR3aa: CASSISSGRGGEQYF; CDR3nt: TGTGCCAGTAGTATTAGTAGCGGGAGGGGTGGCGAGCAGTACTTC
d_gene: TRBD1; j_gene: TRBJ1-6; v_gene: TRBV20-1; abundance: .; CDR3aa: CSARDFGDRANSPLHF; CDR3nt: TGCAGTGCTAGAGATTTCGGGGACAGGGCGAATTCACCCCTCCACTTT
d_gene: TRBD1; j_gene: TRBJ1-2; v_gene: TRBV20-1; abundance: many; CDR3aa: CSASRTGAAYGYTF; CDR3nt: TGCAGTGCTAGTAGGACAGGGGCGGCCTATGGCTACACCTTC
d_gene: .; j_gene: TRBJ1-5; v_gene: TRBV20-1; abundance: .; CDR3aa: CSASPQGQSQPQHF; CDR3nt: TGCAGTGCTAGTCCCCAGGGGCAATCTCAGCCCCAGCATTTT
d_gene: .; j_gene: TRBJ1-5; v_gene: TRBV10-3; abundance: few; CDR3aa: CAISQFPRFYSSNQPQHF; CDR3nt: TGTGCCATCAGCCAATTCCCAAGATTTTATAGTAGCAATCAGCCCCAGCATTTT
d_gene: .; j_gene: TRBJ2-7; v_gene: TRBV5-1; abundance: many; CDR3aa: CASSLVAGKSEQYF; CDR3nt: TGCGCCAGCAGCTTGGTGGCAGGGAAGTCCGAGCAGTACTTC
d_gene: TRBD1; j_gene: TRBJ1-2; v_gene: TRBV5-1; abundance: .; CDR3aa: CASTTGTGYGYTF; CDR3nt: TGCGCCAGCACCACCGGGACAGGGTATGGCTACACCTTC
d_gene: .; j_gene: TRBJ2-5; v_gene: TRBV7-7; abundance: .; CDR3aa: CASSTGTAGTQETQYF; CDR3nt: TGTGCCAGCAGCACCGGGACAGCCGGGACTCAAGAGACCCAGTACTTC
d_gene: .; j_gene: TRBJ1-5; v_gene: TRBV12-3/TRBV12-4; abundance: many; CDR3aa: CASSLDQPQHF; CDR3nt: TGTGCCAGCAGTCTCGATCAGCCCCAGCATTTT
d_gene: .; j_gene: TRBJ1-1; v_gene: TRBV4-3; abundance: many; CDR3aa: CASSQPGWTEAFF; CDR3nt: TGCGCCAGCAGCCAACCAGGGTGGACTGAAGCTTTCTTT
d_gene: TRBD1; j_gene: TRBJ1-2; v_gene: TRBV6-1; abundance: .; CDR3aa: CASTEGQGYGYTF; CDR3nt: TGTGCCAGCACCGAAGGACAGGGCTATGGCTACACCTTC
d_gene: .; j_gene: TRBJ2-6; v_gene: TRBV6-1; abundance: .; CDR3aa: CASSTGTF; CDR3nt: TGTGCCAGCAGCACAGGGACTTTC
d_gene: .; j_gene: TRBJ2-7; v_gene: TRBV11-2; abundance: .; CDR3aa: CASGESSYEQYF; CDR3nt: TGTGCCAGCGGCGAGAGCTCCTACGAGCAGTACTTC
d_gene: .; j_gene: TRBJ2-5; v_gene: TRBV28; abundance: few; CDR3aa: CASSLRGTQYF; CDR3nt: TGTGCCAGCAGTTTGAGGGGTACCCAGTACTTC
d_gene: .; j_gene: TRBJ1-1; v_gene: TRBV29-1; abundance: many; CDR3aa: CSVEVPGRANTEAFF; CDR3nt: TGCAGCGTTGAAGTCCCCGGCAGGGCGAACACTGAAGCTTTCTTT
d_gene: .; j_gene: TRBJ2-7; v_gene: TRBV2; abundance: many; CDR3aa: CASSEAGRGSEQYF; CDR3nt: TGTGCCAGCAGTGAAGCGGGCAGGGGTTCCGAGCAGTACTTC
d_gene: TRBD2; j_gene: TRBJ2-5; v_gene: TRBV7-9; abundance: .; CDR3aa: CASGQTSSETQYF; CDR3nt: TGTGCCAGCGGCCAGACTAGCTCTGAGACCCAGTACTTC
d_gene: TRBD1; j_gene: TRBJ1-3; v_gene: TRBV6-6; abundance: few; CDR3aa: CASSFDRVLNTIYF; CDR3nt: TGTGCCAGCAGTTTCGACAGGGTGTTGAACACCATATATTTT
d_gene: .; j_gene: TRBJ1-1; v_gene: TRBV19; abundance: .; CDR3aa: CASSKSMNTEAFF; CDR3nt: TGTGCCAGTAGTAAATCCATGAACACTGAAGCTTTCTTT
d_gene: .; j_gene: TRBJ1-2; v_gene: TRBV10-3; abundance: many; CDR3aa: CAISETNNYGYTF; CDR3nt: TGTGCCATCAGTGAGACAAATAACTATGGCTACACCTTC
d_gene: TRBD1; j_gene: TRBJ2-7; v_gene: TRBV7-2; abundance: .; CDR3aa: CASRDRDRPTYEQYF; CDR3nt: TGTGCCAGTCGTGACCGGGACAGGCCGACCTACGAGCAGTACTTC
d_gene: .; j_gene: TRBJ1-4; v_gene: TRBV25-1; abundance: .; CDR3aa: CASSESQGSSEKLFF; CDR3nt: TGTGCCAGCAGCGAATCGCAGGGATCGTCGGAAAAACTGTTTTTT
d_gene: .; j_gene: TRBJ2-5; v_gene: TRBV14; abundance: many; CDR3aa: CASSLYGATQETQYF; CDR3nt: TGTGCCAGCAGCCTTTATGGGGCTACCCAAGAGACCCAGTACTTC
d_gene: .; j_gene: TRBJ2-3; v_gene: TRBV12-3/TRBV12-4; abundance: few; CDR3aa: CASTLGQGGGDTQYF; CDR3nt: TGTGCCAGCACCTTAGGACAGGGAGGGGGGGATACGCAGTATTTT
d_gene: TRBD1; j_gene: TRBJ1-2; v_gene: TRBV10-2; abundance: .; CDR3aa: CASSPLAGGNGYTF; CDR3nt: TGCGCCAGCAGTCCGCTTGCAGGGGGAAATGGCTACACCTTC